The clone carrying this T cell receptor (beta chain) was seen ten or more times. The data belong to a study of T cells after yellow fever vaccination. V lost 5 bases and J lost 5, with 12 bases in between. The CDR3 covers 14 residues. Per the germline V gene, CDR1 is KGHSH and CDR2 is LQKENI. TCRdb recomputed calls from the 5' RACE reads with MiXCR, one row per CDR3 protein. In the table there are around 310,000 distinct CDR3 sequences, 3% to 4.5% of which are singletons. The rearrangement joins TRBV18 to TRBJ2-2; D gene unclear. Sequences were derived from PBMCs, sampled 5 days after the yellow fever booster vaccination. This TCR came from a man younger than 35 who received the YFV17D yellow fever vaccine. The CDR3: CASSALPGTGELFF. The CDR3 DNA is TGTGCCAGCTCAGCTCTGCCCGGGACCGGGGAGCTGTTTTTT.